These T cell receptor beta chains were read from a single sample in a study of T cell responses to AZD1222 COVID-19 vaccine. Sequenced by immunoSEQ multiplex PCR; TCRdb stores in-frame clones only, minus some. The data show over 15,000 clones, roughly 90% seen once. The sequences come from peripheral blood, collected 28 days after the second AZD1222 dose. The receptors were sampled from an adult who received the AZD1222 COVID-19 vaccine. Each CDR3 is given with its conserved first and last residue. The D gene is left open where the match is weak. The size of a clone is reported for some rows only, either as once, few or many, or as a class for expanded clones.

len: 16
j_gene: TRBJ1-2
d_gene: .
v_gene: TRBV7-9
abundance: .
CDR3aa: CASSSMGRQVVHGYTF
CDR3nt: TGTGCCAGCAGCTCCATGGGGCGTCAGGTTGTTCATGGCTACACCTTC

len: 14
j_gene: TRBJ2-1
d_gene: TRBD2
v_gene: TRBV4-2
abundance: .
CDR3aa: CASSQVLAGVYQFF
CDR3nt: TGTGCCAGCAGCCAAGTACTAGCGGGAGTCTATCAGTTCTTC

len: 14
j_gene: TRBJ2-1
d_gene: .
v_gene: TRBV5-4
abundance: few
CDR3aa: CASSLVGGSDEQFF
CDR3nt: TGTGCCAGCAGCTTGGTCGGGGGTTCGGATGAGCAGTTCTTC

len: 13
j_gene: TRBJ2-2
d_gene: .
v_gene: TRBV30
abundance: .
CDR3aa: CAWSRQSTGELFF
CDR3nt: TGTGCCTGGAGTCGACAGAGCACCGGGGAGCTGTTTTTT

len: 12
j_gene: TRBJ1-1
d_gene: TRBD1
v_gene: TRBV25-1
abundance: .
CDR3aa: CASRGTGAEAFF
CDR3nt: TGTGCCAGTAGGGGGACAGGGGCTGAAGCTTTCTTT

len: 15
j_gene: TRBJ2-5
d_gene: TRBD2
v_gene: TRBV10-1
abundance: .
CDR3aa: CASSPLSGGQETQYF
CDR3nt: TGCGCCAGCAGCCCCCTCTCGGGAGGGCAAGAGACCCAGTACTTC

len: 16
j_gene: TRBJ1-5
d_gene: .
v_gene: TRBV27
abundance: .
CDR3aa: CASSLWSGGGNQPQHF
CDR3nt: TGTGCCAGCAGTTTATGGTCCGGGGGGGGCAATCAGCCCCAGCATTTT

len: 14
j_gene: TRBJ2-7
d_gene: .
v_gene: TRBV19
abundance: once
CDR3aa: CASSSNRAPGEQYF
CDR3nt: TGTGCCAGTAGTTCCAACAGGGCCCCGGGGGAGCAGTACTTC

len: 14
j_gene: TRBJ1-1
d_gene: .
v_gene: TRBV5-1
abundance: .
CDR3aa: CASRGGFGNTEAFF
CDR3nt: TGCGCCAGCAGAGGTGGGTTCGGGAACACTGAAGCTTTCTTT

len: 12
j_gene: TRBJ2-1
d_gene: TRBD2
v_gene: TRBV6-6
abundance: .
CDR3aa: CASRLAGGEQFF
CDR3nt: TGTGCCAGCAGACTAGCGGGAGGGGAGCAGTTCTTC

len: 15
j_gene: TRBJ1-2
d_gene: TRBD1
v_gene: TRBV23-1
abundance: once
CDR3aa: CASSHLLDRGCGYTF
CDR3nt: TGCGCCAGCAGTCACCTTTTGGACAGGGGTTGTGGCTACACCTTC

len: 11
j_gene: TRBJ2-4
d_gene: TRBD1
v_gene: TRBV19
abundance: .
CDR3aa: CASSTGTGQYF
CDR3nt: TGTGCCAGTAGTACTGGGACAGGGCAGTACTTC

len: 14
j_gene: TRBJ2-5
d_gene: TRBD2
v_gene: TRBV15
abundance: .
CDR3aa: CATSNRRGKETQYF
CDR3nt: TGTGCCACCAGCAATCGGCGGGGGAAAGAGACCCAGTACTTC

len: 14
j_gene: TRBJ2-1
d_gene: .
v_gene: TRBV4-2
abundance: .
CDR3aa: CASSQDTGYNEQFF
CDR3nt: TGTGCCAGCAGCCAAGATACAGGGTACAATGAGCAGTTCTTC

len: 12
j_gene: TRBJ1-1
d_gene: .
v_gene: TRBV10-1
abundance: .
CDR3aa: CASSASNTEAFF
CDR3nt: TGCGCCAGCAGTGCCTCGAACACTGAAGCTTTCTTT

len: 15
j_gene: TRBJ2-2
d_gene: .
v_gene: TRBV7-7
abundance: once
CDR3aa: CASSQSGGIAGELFF
CDR3nt: TGTGCCAGCAGCCAATCTGGGGGGATTGCCGGGGAGCTGTTTTTT

len: 14
j_gene: TRBJ1-6
d_gene: TRBD1
v_gene: TRBV6-5
abundance: .
CDR3aa: CASRTGTGPSPLHF
CDR3nt: TGTGCCAGCAGAACCGGGACAGGGCCTTCACCCCTCCACTTT

len: 15
j_gene: TRBJ1-4
d_gene: .
v_gene: TRBV18
abundance: .
CDR3aa: CASSPSAGLNEKLFF
CDR3nt: TGTGCCAGCTCACCCTCGGCGGGACTGAATGAAAAACTGTTTTTT

len: 14
j_gene: TRBJ2-7
d_gene: .
v_gene: TRBV5-6
abundance: .
CDR3aa: CASSLGQGRYEQYF
CDR3nt: TGTGCCAGCAGCTTGGGGCAGGGTAGGTACGAGCAGTACTTC

len: 13
j_gene: TRBJ1-2
d_gene: .
v_gene: TRBV12-3/TRBV12-4
abundance: .
CDR3aa: CASSSQGNYGYTF
CDR3nt: TGTGCCAGCAGTTCCCAAGGGAACTATGGCTACACCTTC

len: 18
j_gene: TRBJ1-6
d_gene: .
v_gene: TRBV11-2
abundance: .
CDR3aa: CASSPQGSRSSYNSPLHF
CDR3nt: TGTGCCAGCAGCCCCCAGGGGTCCAGGAGCTCCTATAATTCACCCCTCCACTTT

len: 15
j_gene: TRBJ2-1
d_gene: TRBD1
v_gene: TRBV18
abundance: .
CDR3aa: CASSPPGQGGHEQFF
CDR3nt: TGTGCCAGCTCACCACCGGGACAGGGGGGCCATGAGCAGTTCTTC

len: 16
j_gene: TRBJ2-7
d_gene: TRBD1
v_gene: TRBV6-5
abundance: .
CDR3aa: CASSYSTGQGGGEQYF
CDR3nt: TGTGCCAGCAGTTACTCGACGGGACAGGGTGGCGGCGAGCAGTACTTC

len: 13
j_gene: TRBJ1-2
d_gene: TRBD1
v_gene: TRBV30
abundance: .
CDR3aa: CAWNTGTGYGYTF
CDR3nt: TGTGCCTGGAATACCGGGACAGGCTATGGCTACACCTTC

len: 17
j_gene: TRBJ1-6
d_gene: .
v_gene: TRBV6-1
abundance: .
CDR3aa: CASSEAAPGGSGSPLHF
CDR3nt: TGTGCCAGCAGTGAAGCCGCCCCCGGGGGAAGCGGATCACCCCTCCACTTT

len: 12
j_gene: TRBJ1-1
d_gene: .
v_gene: TRBV4-1
abundance: .
CDR3aa: CASSQAAGGAFF
CDR3nt: TGCGCCAGCAGCCAGGCCGCTGGGGGAGCTTTCTTT

len: 15
j_gene: TRBJ2-2
d_gene: .
v_gene: TRBV5-4
abundance: once
CDR3aa: CASRAGNRDTGELFF
CDR3nt: TGTGCCAGCAGGGCAGGGAATCGGGACACCGGGGAGCTGTTTTTT

len: 17
j_gene: TRBJ2-7
d_gene: TRBD1
v_gene: TRBV10-3
abundance: few
CDR3aa: CAISESLGQGSDYEQYF
CDR3nt: TGTGCCATCAGTGAGTCGCTGGGACAGGGTAGCGACTACGAGCAGTACTTC

len: 19
j_gene: TRBJ2-3
d_gene: TRBD2
v_gene: TRBV7-3
abundance: few
CDR3aa: CASSSRAVSSGGPWDTQYF
CDR3nt: TGTGCCAGCAGCTCTCGGGCAGTGTCGAGCGGGGGGCCTTGGGATACGCAGTATTTT

len: 14
j_gene: TRBJ1-3
d_gene: TRBD1
v_gene: TRBV5-1
abundance: .
CDR3aa: CASRPQGTGNTIYF
CDR3nt: TGCGCCAGCAGACCACAGGGGACTGGAAACACCATATATTTT